The subject of this entry is one TCR beta chain. These data belong to a study of blood T cell repertoires in COVID-19. Study at large: T cells, B-cell-depleted T cells, or PBMCs supplied cDNA or gDNA.

Profiling relied on immunoSEQ multiplex PCR, and the TCRdb table lists in-frame clones only, not all of them. Among approximately 90,000 clones, 65% to 85% were seen once, and the ten largest hold about 4.2%. There are 17 residues in the CDR3. Germline CDR1 SGHAT, CDR2 FQNNGV. V lost 1 base and J 2 bases, leaving 15 bases between the germline ends. The V call is TRBV11-2, the J call TRBJ1-5; D is unresolved. The source is a man aged 55 to 70 with acute or convalescent COVID-19. The sequenced sample was peripheral blood. CDR3 sequence (DNA): TGTGCCAGCAGCTTAGTCGGAGGGTTTGGTGGCAATCAGCCCCAGCATTTT. Its translation: CASSLVGGFGGNQPQHF.